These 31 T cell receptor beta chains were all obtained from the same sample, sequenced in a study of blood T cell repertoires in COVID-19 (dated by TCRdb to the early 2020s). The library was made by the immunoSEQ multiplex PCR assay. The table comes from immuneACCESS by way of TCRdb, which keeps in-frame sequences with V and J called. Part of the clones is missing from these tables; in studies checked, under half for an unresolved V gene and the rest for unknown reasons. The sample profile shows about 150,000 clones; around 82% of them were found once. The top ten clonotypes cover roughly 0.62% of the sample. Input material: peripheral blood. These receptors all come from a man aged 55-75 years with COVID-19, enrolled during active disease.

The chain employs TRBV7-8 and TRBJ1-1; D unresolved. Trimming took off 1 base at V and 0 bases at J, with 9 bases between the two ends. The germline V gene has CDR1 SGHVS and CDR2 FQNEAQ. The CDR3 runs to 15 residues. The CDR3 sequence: CASSLGASMNTEAFF. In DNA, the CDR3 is TGTGCCAGCAGCTTAGGGGCCTCAATGAACACTGAAGCTTTCTTT. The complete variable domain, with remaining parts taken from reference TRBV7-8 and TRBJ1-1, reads GAGVSQSPRYKVAKRGQDVALRCDPISGHVSLFWYQQALGQGPEFLTYFQNEAQLDKSGLPSDRFFAERPEGSVSTLKIQRTQQEDSAVYLCASSLGASMNTEAFFGQGTRLTVV.

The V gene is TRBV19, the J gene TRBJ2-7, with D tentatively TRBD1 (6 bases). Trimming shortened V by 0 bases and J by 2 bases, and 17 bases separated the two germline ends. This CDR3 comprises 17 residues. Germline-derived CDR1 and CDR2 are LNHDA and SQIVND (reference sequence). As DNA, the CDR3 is TGTGCCAGTAGTATAGACCTAGGAACAGGGTCAGCCTACGAGCAGTACTTC. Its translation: CASSIDLGTGSAYEQYF.

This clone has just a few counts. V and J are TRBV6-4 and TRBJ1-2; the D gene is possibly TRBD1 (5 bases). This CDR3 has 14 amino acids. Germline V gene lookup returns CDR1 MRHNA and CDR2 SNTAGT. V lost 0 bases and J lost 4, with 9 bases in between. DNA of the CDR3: TGTGCCAGCAGTGACTCCGGGGGTCTCTATGGCTACACCTTC. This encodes CASSDSGGLYGYTF.

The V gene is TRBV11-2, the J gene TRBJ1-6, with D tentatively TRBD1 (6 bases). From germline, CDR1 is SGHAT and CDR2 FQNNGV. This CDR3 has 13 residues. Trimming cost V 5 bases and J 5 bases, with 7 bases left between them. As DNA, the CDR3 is TGTGCCAGCAGCAGGGGGAATAATTCACCCCTCCACTTT. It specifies CASSRGNNSPLHF.

CDR3 DNA sequence: TGTGCCAGCAGCTTGGCGGGGGGTTGGCGGGATACGCAGTATTTT. Amino acid sequence: CASSLAGGWRDTQYF. The chain combines TRBV7-3 with TRBJ2-3; TRBD2 matches 8 bases. CDR3 size: 15 residues. Germline V gene lookup returns CDR1 SGHTA and CDR2 FQGTGA. The V gene end was trimmed by 3 bases and the J gene end by 6 bases; junction bases not matched to a gene: 8. The variable domain in full, completed from reference TRBV7-3 and TRBJ2-3, reads GAGVSQTPSNKVTEKGKYVELRCDPISGHTALYWYRQSLGQGPEFLIYFQGTGAADDSGLPNDRFFAVRPEGSVSTLKIQRTERGDSAVYLCASSLAGGWRDTQYFGPGTRLTVL.

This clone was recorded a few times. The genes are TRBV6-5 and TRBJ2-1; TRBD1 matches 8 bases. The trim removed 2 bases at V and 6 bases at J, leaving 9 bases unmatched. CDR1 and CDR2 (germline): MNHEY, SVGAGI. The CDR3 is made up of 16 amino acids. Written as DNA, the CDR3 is TGTGCCAGCAGTTACCTCGGCAGGGGGCGAACCAATGAGCAGTTCTTC. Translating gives CASSYLGRGRTNEQFF.

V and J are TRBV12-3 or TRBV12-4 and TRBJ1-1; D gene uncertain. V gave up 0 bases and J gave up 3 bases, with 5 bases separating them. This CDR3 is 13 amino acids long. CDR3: CASSLAQYTEAFF. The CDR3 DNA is TGTGCCAGCAGTTTAGCTCAGTACACTGAAGCTTTCTTT.

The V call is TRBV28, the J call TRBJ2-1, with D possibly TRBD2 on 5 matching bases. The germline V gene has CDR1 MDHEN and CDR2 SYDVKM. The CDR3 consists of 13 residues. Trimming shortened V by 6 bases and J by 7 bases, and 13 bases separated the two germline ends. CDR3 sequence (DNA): TGTGCCAGCAGGGGTACTAGTCGGAATGAGCAGTTCTTC. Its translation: CASRGTSRNEQFF.

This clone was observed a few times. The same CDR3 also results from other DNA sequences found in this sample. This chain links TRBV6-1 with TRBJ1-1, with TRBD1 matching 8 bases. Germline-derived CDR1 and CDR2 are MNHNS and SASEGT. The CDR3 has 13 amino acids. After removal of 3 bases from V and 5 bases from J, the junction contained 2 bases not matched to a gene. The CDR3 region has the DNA TGTGCCAGCAGTGACCGACAGGGGACTGAAGCTTTCTTT. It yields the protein CASSDRQGTEAFF.

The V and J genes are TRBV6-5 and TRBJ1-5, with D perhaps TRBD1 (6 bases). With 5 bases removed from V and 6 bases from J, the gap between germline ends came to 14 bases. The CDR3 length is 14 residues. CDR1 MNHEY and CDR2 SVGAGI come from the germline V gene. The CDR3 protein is CASSQTQGIQPQHF. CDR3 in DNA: TGTGCCAGCAGTCAAACACAGGGAATTCAGCCCCAGCATTTT.

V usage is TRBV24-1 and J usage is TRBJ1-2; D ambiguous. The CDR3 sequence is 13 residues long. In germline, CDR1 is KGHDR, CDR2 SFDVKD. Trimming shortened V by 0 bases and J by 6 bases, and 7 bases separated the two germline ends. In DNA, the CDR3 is TGTGCCACCAGTGATTTGTGGCAGGATGGCTACACCTTC. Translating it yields CATSDLWQDGYTF.

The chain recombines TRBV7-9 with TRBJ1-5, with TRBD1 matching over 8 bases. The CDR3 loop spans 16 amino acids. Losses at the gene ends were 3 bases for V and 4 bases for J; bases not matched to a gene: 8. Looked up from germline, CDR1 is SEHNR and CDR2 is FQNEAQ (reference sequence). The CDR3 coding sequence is TGTGCCAGCAGCTTGACAGGGGTGGGGTGGAATCAGCCCCAGCATTTT. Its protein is CASSLTGVGWNQPQHF.

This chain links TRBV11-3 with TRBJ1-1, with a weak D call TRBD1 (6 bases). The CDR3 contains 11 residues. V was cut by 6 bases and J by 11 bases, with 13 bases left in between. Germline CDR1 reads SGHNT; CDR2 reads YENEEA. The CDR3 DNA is TGTGCCAGCAGACTGGGGGGGCGGGCTTTCTTT. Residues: CASRLGGRAFF.

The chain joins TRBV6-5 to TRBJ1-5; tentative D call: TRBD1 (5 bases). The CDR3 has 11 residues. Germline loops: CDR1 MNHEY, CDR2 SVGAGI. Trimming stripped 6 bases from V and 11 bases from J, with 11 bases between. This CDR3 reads CASRSTGAQHF. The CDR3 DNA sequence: TGTGCCAGCAGGTCCACGGGGGCCCAGCATTTT.

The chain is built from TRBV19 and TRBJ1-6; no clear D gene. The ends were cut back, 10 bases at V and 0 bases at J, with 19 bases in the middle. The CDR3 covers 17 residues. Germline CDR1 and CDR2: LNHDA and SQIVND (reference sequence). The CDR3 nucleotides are TGTGCCACAGCACCTGGGCTAATTAGCTCCTATAATTCACCCCTCCACTTT. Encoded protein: CATAPGLISSYNSPLHF.

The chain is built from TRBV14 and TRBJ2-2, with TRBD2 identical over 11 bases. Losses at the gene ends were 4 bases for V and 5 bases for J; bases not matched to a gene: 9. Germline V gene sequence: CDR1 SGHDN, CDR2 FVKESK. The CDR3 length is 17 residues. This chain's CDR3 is CASSPLSGGARTGELFF. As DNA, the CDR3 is TGTGCCAGCAGCCCCCTTAGCGGGGGGGCCCGAACCGGGGAGCTGTTTTTT.

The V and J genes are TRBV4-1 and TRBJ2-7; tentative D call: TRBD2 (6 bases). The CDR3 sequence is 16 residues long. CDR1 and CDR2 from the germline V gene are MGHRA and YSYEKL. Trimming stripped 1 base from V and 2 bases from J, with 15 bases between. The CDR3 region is CASSQAPGDPAYEQYF. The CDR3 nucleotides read TGCGCCAGCAGCCAAGCTCCGGGGGACCCTGCCTACGAGCAGTACTTC.

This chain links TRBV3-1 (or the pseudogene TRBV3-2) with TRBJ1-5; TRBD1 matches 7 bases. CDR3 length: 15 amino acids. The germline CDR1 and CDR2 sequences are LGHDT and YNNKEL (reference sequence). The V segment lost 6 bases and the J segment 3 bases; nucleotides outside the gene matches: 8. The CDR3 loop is CASRHPGQINQPQHF. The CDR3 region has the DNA TGTGCCAGCAGGCATCCGGGACAGATCAATCAGCCCCAGCATTTT.

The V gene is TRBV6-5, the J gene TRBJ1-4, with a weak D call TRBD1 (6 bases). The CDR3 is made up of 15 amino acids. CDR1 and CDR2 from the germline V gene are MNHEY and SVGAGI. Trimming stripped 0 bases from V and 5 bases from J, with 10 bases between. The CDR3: CASSYSLQGNEKLFF. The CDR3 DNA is TGTGCCAGCAGTTACTCGCTTCAGGGGAATGAAAAACTGTTTTTT.

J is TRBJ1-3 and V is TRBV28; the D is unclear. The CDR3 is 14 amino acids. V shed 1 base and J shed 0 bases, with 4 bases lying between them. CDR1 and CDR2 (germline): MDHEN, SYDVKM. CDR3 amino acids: CASSLSHSGNTIYF. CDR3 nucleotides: TGTGCCAGCAGTTTATCACACTCTGGAAACACCATATATTTT.

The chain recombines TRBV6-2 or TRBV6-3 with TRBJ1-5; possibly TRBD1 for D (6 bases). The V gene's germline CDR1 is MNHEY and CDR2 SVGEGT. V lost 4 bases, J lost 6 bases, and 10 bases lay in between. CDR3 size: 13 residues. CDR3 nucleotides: TGTGCCAGCAGTTCCCTAGGGGGTCAGCCCCAGCATTTT. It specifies CASSSLGGQPQHF.

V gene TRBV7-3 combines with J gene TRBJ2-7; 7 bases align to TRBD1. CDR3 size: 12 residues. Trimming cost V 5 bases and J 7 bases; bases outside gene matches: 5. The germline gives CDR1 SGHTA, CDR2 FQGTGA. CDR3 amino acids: CASSPGTAEQYF. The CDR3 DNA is TGTGCCAGCAGCCCAGGGACAGCGGAGCAGTACTTC. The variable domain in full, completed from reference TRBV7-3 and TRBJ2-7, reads GAGVSQTPSNKVTEKGKYVELRCDPISGHTALYWYRQSLGQGPEFLIYFQGTGAADDSGLPNDRFFAVRPEGSVSTLKIQRTERGDSAVYLCASSPGTAEQYFGPGTRLTVT.

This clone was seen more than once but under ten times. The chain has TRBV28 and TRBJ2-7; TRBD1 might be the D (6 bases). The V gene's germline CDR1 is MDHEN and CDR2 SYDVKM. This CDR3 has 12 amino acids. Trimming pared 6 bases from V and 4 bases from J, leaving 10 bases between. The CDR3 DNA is TGTGCCAGCAGAGGACAGCTTTACGAGCAGTACTTC. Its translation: CASRGQLYEQYF.

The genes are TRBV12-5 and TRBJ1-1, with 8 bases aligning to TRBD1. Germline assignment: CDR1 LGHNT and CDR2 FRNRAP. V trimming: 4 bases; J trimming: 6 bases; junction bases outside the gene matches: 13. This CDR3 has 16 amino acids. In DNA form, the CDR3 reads TGTGCTAGTGGTTCCCAATTCGGACAGGGCCTCCCTGAAGCTTTCTTT. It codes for CASGSQFGQGLPEAFF. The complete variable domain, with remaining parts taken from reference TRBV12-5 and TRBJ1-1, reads DARVTQTPRHKVTEMGQEVTMRCQPILGHNTVFWYRQTMMQGLELLAYFRNRAPLDDSGMPKDRFSAEMPDATLATLKIQPSEPRDSAVYFCASGSQFGQGLPEAFFGQGTRLTVV.

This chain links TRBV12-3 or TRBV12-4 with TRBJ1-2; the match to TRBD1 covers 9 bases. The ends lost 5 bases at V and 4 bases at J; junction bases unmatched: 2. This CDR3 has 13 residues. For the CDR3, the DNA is TGTGCCAGCAGTCCGGGACAGGGCTATGGCTACACCTTC. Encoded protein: CASSPGQGYGYTF.

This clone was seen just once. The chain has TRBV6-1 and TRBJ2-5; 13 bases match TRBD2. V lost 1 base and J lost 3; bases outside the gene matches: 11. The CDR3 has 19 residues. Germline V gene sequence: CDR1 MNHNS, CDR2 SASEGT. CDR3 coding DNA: TGTGCCAGCAGTGAAGGGTCCGGACTAGCGGGAGTGTTCAAAGAGACCCAGTACTTC. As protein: CASSEGSGLAGVFKETQYF.

CDR3 sequence: CASSVEATSTDTQYF. The CDR3 DNA reads TGTGCCAGCAGCGTAGAAGCCACCAGCACAGATACGCAGTATTTT. The chain combines TRBV9 with TRBJ2-3; no clear D. The CDR3 extends over 15 amino acids. Trimming removed 0 bases at V and 0 bases at J, with 8 bases between. CDR1 is SGDLS and CDR2 is YYNGEE in the germline V gene.

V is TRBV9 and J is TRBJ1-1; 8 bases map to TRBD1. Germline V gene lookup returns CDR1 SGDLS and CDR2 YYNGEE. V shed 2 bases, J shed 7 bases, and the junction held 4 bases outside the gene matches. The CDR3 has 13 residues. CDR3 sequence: CASSVMDRDEAFF. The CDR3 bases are TGTGCCAGCAGCGTTATGGACAGGGATGAAGCTTTCTTT.

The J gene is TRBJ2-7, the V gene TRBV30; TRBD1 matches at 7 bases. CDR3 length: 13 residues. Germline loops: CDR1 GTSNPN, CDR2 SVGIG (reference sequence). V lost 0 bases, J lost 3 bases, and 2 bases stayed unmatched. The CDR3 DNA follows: TGTGCCTGGAGTGTAAACAGGGGCTACGAGCAGTACTTC. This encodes CAWSVNRGYEQYF. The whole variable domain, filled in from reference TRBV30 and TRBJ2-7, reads SQTIHQWPATLVQPVGSPLSLECTVEGTSNPNLYWYRQAAGRGLQLLFYSVGIGQISSEVPQNLSASRPQDRQFILSSKKLLLSDSGFYLCAWSVNRGYEQYFGPGTRLTVT.

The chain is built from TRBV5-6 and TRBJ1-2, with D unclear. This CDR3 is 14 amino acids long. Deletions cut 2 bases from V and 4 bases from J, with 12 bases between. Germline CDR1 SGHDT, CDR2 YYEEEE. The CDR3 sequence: CASSFSGVPYGYTF. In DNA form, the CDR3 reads TGTGCCAGCAGCTTCTCGGGTGTCCCCTATGGCTACACCTTC.

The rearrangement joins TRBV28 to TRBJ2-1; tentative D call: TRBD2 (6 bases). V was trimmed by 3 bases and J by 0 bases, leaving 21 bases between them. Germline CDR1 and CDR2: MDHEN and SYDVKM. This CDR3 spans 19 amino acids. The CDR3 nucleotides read TGTGCCAGCAGTTTTCCGGGGGATGTGTCTACAAGCTCCTACAATGAGCAGTTCTTC. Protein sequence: CASSFPGDVSTSSYNEQFF.